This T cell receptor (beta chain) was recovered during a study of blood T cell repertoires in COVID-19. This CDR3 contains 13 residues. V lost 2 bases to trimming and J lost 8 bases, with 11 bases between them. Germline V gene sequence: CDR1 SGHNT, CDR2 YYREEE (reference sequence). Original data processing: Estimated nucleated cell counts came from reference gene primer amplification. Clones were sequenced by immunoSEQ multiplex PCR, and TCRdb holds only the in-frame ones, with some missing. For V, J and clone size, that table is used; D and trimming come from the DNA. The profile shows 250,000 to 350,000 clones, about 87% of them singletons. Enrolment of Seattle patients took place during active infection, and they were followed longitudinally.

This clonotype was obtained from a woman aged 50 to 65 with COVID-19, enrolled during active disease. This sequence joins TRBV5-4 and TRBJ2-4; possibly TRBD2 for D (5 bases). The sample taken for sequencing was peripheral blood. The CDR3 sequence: CASSFDVGDIQYF. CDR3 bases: TGTGCCAGCAGCTTTGACGTCGGGGACATTCAGTACTTC.